This T cell receptor (beta chain) was retrieved from a study of blood T cell repertoires in COVID-19. Across the whole study: Sites in the United States, Italy and Spain provided acute and convalescent COVID-19 samples. Sources were T cells, B-cell-depleted T cells, or PBMCs; the material itself was cDNA or gDNA.

Enrollment of patients from Seattle took place during active infection, with longitudinal follow-up. The data were produced by immunoSEQ multiplex PCR, yet TCRdb's version contains in-frame clones alone and is incomplete. The sample yields roughly 250,000 clones, 84% seen once. Germline V lookup: CDR1 MNHEY, CDR2 SMNVEV (reference sequence). This CDR3 region has 18 residues. V trimming: 0 bases; J trimming: 7 bases; junction bases outside the gene matches: 9. The sequence derives from a person aged 65 to 85 with COVID-19, enrolled during active disease. The chain joins TRBV27 to TRBJ2-2; TRBD2 aligns across 12 bases. The sample was peripheral blood. CDR3 in amino acids: CASSLSSPLAGGIGELFF. The CDR3 DNA reads as TGTGCCAGCAGTTTATCTTCCCCCCTAGCGGGAGGGATCGGGGAGCTGTTTTTT.